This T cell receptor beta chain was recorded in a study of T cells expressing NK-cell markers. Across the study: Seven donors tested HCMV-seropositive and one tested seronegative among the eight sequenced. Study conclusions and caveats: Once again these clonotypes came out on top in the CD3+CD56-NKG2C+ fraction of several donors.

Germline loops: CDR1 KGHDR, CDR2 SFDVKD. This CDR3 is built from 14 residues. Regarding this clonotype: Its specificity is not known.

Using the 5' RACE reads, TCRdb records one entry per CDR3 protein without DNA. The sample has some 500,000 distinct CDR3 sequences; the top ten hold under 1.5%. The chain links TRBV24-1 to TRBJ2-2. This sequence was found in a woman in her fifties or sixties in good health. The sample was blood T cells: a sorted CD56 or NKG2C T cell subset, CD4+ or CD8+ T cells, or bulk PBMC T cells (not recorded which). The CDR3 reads CATSGRGRAGELFF.